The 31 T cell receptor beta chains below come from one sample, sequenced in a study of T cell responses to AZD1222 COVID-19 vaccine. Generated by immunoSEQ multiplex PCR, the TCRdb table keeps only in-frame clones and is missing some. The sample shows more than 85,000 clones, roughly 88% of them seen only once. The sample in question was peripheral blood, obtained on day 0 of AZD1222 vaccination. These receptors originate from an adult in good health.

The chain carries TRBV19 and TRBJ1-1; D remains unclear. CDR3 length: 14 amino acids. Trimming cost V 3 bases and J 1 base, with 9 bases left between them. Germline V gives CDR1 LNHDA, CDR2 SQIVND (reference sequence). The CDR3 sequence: CASSMGGPNTEAFF. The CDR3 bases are TGTGCCAGTAGTATGGGCGGGCCGAACACTGAAGCTTTCTTT.

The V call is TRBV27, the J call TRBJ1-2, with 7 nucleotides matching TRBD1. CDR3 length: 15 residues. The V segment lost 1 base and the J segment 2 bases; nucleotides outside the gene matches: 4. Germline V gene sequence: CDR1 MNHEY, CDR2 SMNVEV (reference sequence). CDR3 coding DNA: TGTGCCAGCAGTTTATACCCGGGACAGAACTATGGCTACACCTTC. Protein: CASSLYPGQNYGYTF.

CDR3: CASSPLVGSDYEQYF. In nucleotides, the CDR3 is TGTGCCAGCTCACCACTTGTCGGGAGTGACTACGAGCAGTACTTC. This rearrangement joins TRBV18 to TRBJ2-7; a weak D match, TRBD2 (6 bases). CDR3 length: 15 amino acids. CDR1 is KGHSH, CDR2 LQKENI, per germline. Trimming shortened V by 1 base and J by 3 bases, and 13 bases separated the two germline ends.

CDR3 nucleotides: TGTGCCAGCAGTTCAGGGGACCCTGAAGCTTTCTTT. Encoded protein: CASSSGDPEAFF. The rearrangement links TRBV7-9 to TRBJ1-1; D perhaps matches TRBD1 (6 bases). This CDR3 has 12 residues. The V end was cut by 6 bases, the J end by 6 bases, with 11 bases between. CDR1 SEHNR and CDR2 FQNEAQ come from the germline V gene (reference sequence).

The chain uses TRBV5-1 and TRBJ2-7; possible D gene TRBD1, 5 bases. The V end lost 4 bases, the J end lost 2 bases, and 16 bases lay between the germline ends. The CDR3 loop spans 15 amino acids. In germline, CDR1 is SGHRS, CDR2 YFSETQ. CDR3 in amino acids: CASSIDQGPPYEQYF. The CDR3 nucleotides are TGCGCCAGCAGCATTGATCAGGGTCCCCCCTACGAGCAGTACTTC.

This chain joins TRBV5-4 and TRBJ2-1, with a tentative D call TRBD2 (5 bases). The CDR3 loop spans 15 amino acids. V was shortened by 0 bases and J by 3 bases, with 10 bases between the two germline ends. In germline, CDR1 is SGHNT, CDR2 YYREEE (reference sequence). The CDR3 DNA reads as TGTGCCAGCAGCTTGGTAGCGACTTTCTACAATGAGCAGTTCTTC. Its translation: CASSLVATFYNEQFF.

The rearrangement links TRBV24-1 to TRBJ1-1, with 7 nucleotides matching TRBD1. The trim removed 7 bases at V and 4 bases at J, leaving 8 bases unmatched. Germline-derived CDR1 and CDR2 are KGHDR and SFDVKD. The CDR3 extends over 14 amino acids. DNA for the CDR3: TGTGCCACCAGCCGAGGAGGGGGCGCCACTGAAGCTTTCTTT. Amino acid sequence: CATSRGGGATEAFF.

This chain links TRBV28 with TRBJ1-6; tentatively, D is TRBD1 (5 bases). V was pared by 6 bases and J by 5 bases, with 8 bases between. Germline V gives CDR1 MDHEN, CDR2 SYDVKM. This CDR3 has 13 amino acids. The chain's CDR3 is CASRGRNNSPLHF. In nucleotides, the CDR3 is TGTGCCAGCAGGGGACGGAATAATTCACCCCTCCACTTT.

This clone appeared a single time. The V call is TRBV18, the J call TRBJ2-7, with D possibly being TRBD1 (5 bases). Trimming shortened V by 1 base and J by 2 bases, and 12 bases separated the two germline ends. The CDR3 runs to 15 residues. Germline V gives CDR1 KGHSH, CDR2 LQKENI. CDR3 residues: CASSPQAMTAYEQYF. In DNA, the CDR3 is TGTGCCAGCTCACCACAAGCTATGACAGCCTACGAGCAGTACTTC.

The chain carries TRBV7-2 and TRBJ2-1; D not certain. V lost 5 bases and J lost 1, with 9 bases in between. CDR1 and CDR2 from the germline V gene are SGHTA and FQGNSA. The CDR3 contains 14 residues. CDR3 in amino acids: CASSVRGSYNEQFF. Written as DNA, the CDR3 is TGTGCCAGCAGCGTACGAGGTTCCTACAATGAGCAGTTCTTC.

The CDR3 reads CASSFANSPLHF. CDR3 coding DNA: TGTGCCAGCAGTTTCGCCAATTCACCCCTCCACTTT. The chain combines TRBV27 with TRBJ1-6, with no clear D. Germline lookup yields CDR1 MNHEY and CDR2 SMNVEV (reference sequence). V lost 3 bases to trimming and J lost 7 bases, with 4 bases between them. CDR3 length equals 12 residues.

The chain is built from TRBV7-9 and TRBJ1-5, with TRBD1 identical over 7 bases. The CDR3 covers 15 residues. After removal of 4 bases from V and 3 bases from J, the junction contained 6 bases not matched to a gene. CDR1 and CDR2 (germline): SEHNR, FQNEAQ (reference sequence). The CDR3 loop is CASSYQGGNNQPQHF. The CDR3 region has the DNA TGTGCCAGCAGCTACCAGGGGGGAAACAATCAGCCCCAGCATTTT.

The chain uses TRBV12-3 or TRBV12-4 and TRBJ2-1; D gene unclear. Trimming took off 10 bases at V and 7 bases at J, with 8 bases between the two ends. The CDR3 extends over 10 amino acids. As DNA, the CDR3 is TGTGCCACCAGCTGGAATGAGCAGTTCTTC. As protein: CATSWNEQFF.

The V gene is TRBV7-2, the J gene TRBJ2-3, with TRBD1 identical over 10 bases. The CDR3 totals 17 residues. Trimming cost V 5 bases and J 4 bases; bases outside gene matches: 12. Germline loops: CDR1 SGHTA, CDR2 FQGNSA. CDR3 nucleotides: TGTGCCAGCAGCCCCCAAATGACAGGGGGCATCGCAGATACGCAGTATTTT. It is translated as CASSPQMTGGIADTQYF.

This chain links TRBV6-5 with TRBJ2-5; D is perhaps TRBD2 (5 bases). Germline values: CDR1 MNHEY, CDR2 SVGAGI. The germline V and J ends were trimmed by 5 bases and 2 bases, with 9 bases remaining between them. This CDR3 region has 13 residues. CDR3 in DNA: TGTGCCAGCAGTACGGGGAATCAAGAGACCCAGTACTTC. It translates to CASSTGNQETQYF.

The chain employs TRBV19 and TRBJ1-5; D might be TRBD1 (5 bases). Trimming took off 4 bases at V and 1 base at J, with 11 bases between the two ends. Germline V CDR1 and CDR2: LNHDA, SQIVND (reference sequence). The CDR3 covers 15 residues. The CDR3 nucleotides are TGTGCCAGTAGTACGAGCCGGGACAGCAATCAGCCCCAGCATTTT. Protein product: CASSTSRDSNQPQHF.

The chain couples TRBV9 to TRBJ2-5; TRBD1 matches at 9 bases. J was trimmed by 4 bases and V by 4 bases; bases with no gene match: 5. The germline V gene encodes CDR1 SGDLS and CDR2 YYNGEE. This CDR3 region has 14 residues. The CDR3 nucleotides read TGTGCCAGCAGCCCCGAGACAGGGGGAGAGACCCAGTACTTC. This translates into CASSPETGGETQYF.

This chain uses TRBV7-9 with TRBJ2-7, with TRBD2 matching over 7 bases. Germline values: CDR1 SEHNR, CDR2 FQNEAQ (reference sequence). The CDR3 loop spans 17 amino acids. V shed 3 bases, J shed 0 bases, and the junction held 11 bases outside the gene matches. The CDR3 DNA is TGTGCCAGCAGCTTTACAAAGGGCCTAGCGGCCTCCTACGAGCAGTACTTC. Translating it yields CASSFTKGLAASYEQYF.

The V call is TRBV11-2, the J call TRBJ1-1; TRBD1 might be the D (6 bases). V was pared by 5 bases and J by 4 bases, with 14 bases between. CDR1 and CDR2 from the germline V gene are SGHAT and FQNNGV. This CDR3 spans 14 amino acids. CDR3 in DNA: TGTGCCAGCAGCCGCAACAGGGTAAGCACTGAAGCTTTCTTT. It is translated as CASSRNRVSTEAFF.

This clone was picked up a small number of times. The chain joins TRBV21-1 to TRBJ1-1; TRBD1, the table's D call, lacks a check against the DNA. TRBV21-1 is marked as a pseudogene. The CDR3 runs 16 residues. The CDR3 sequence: CASSKKWDRRNTEAFF. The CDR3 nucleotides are TGTGCCAGCAGCAAAAAATGGGACAGGAGGAACACTGAAGCTTTCTTT.

The CDR3: CASRRVGSGFAFF. The CDR3 DNA reads as TGTGCCAGCAGGCGAGTAGGGTCGGGTTTCGCTTTCTTT. The chain combines TRBV12-3 or TRBV12-4 with TRBJ1-1; D gene uncertain. The CDR3 spans 13 residues. V dropped 6 bases and J dropped 11 bases, with 19 bases sitting between them.

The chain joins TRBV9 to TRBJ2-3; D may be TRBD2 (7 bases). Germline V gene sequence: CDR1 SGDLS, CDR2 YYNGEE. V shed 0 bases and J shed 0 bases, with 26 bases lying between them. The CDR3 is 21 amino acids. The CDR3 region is CASSVGPGGLGLISSTDTQYF. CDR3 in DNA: TGTGCCAGCAGCGTAGGTCCCGGGGGGCTCGGGCTTATCTCTAGCACAGATACGCAGTATTTT.

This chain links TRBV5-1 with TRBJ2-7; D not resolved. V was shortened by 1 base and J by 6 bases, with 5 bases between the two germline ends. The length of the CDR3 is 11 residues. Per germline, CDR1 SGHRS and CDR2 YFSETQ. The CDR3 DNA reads TGCGCCAGCAGCTTGCAATCCGAGCAGTACTTC. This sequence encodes CASSLQSEQYF.

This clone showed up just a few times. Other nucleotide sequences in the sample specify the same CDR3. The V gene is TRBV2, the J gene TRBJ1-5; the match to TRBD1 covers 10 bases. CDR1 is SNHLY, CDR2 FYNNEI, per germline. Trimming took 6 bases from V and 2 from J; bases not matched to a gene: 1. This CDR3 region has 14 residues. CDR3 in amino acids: CASSGTGGNQPQHF. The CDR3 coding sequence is TGTGCCAGCAGCGGGACAGGGGGCAATCAGCCCCAGCATTTT.

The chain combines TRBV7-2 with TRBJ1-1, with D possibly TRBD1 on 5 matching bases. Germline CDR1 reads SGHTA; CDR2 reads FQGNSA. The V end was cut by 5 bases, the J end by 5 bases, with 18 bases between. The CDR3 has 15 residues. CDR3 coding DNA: TGTGCCAGCAGCACCCTTGTCCAGGGACGGACTGAAGCTTTCTTT. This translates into CASSTLVQGRTEAFF.

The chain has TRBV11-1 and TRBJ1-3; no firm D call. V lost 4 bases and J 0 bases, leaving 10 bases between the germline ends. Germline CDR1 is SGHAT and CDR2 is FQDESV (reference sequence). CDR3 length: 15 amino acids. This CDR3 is CASSSRLVSGNTIYF. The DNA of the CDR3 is TGTGCCAGCAGCTCGAGACTCGTCTCTGGAAACACCATATATTTT.

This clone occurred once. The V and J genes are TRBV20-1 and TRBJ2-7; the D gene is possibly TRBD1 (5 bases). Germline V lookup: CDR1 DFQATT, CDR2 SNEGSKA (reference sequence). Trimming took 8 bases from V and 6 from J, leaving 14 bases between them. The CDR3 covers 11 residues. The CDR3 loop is CSFSGPIEQYF. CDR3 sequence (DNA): TGCAGTTTTTCAGGGCCCATCGAGCAGTACTTC.

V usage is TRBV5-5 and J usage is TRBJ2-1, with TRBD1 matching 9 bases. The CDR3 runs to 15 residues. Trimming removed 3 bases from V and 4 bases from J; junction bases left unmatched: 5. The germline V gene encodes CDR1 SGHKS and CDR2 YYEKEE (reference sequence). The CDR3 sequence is CASSWGTGRYNEQFF. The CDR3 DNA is TGTGCCAGCAGCTGGGGGACAGGGAGGTACAATGAGCAGTTCTTC.

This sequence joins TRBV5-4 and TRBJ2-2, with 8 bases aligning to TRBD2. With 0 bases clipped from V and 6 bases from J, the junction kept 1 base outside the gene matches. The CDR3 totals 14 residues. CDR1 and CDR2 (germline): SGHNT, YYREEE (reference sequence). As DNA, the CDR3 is TGTGCCAGCAGCTTGGCCGGGAGGGCCGGGGAGCTGTTTTTT. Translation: CASSLAGRAGELFF.

In DNA form, the CDR3 reads TGCGCCAGCAGCCTGGGACAGGCGGCGATTAGGGTAGATACGCAGTATTTT. Its translation: CASSLGQAAIRVDTQYF. The rearrangement links TRBV5-1 to TRBJ2-3; 8 bases fit TRBD1. The trim removed 4 bases at V and 5 bases at J, leaving 15 bases unmatched. The CDR3 extends over 17 amino acids. Germline CDR1 and CDR2: SGHRS and YFSETQ.

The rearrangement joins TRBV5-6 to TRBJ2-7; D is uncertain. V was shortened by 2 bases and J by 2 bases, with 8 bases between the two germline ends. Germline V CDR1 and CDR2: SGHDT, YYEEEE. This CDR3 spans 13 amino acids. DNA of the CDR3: TGTGCCAGCAGCTTTGGGCAGACCTACGAGCAGTACTTC. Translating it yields CASSFGQTYEQYF.